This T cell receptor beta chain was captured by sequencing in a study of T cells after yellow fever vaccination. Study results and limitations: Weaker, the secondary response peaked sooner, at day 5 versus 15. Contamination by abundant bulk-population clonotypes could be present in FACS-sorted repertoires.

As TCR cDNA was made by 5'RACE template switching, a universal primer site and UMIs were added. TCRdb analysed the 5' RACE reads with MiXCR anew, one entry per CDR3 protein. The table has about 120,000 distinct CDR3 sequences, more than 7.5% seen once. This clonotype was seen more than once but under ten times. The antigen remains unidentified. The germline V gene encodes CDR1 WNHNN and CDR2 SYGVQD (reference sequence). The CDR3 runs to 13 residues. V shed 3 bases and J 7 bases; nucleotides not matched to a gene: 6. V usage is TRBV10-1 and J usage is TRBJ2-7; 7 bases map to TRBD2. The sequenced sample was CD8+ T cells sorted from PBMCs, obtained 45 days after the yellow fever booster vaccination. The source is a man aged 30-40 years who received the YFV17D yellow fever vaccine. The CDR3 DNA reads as TGCGCCAGCAGTGAACGCGGGAGAGGTGAGCAGTACTTC. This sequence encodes CASSERGRGEQYF.